These 10 T cell receptor beta chains were sequenced from one sample in a study of CD8+ T cells in alopecia areata. TCR sequencing used cDNA made by reverse transcription of extracted RNA. Using immunoSEQ multiplex PCR, the repertoire was profiled, and TCRdb retains in-frame clones only, with some absent. Here the sample spans roughly 280,000 clones, over 45% being singletons. As for treatment: oral pan-JAK inhibitor, 5-10 mg twice daily. The specimen was CD4+ T cells sorted from blood, collected at week 52, from a patient treated with tofacitinib. The receptors stem from a human donor with alopecia areata.

A single count supports this clone. The genes are TRBV30 and TRBJ1-2; D not certain. The CDR3 is 17 residues long. The germline gives CDR1 GTSNPN, CDR2 SVGIG (reference sequence). V lost 0 bases to trimming and J lost 1 base, with 18 bases between them. CDR3 residues: CAWSVRRKFTINYGYTF. The DNA of the CDR3 is TGTGCCTGGAGTGTACGGCGGAAGTTTACGATTAACTATGGCTACACCTTC.

Only a few counts were recorded for this clone. This chain uses TRBV19 with TRBJ2-3, with D unresolved. CDR1 is LNHDA, CDR2 SQIVND, per germline (reference sequence). The CDR3 spans 14 residues. V lost 5 bases and J lost 0, with 9 bases in between. As DNA, the CDR3 is TGTGCCAGTAGTGCGATCACTAGCACAGATACGCAGTATTTT. It specifies CASSAITSTDTQYF.

V is TRBV29-1 and J is TRBJ2-5; D possibly uses TRBD1 or TRBD2 (5 bases each). Germline lookup yields CDR1 SQVTM and CDR2 ANQGSEA. Trimming pared 3 bases from V and 4 bases from J, leaving 9 bases between. The CDR3 length is 12 residues. CDR3 sequence reads: CSVDRGRETQYF. The CDR3 DNA follows: TGCAGCGTTGACCGGGGCCGAGAGACCCAGTACTTC.

V usage is TRBV5-1 and J usage is TRBJ2-2; tentative D call: TRBD2 (5 bases). Germline V CDR1 and CDR2: SGHRS, YFSETQ. CDR3 length: 14 amino acids. V shed 0 bases and J shed 3 bases, with 6 bases lying between them. The CDR3 loop is CASSLDGDTGELFF. In nucleotides, the CDR3 is TGCGCCAGCAGCTTGGACGGGGACACCGGGGAGCTGTTTTTT.

The chain couples TRBV5-4 to TRBJ2-5; no reliable D call. Germline CDR1 is SGHNT and CDR2 is YYREEE (reference sequence). The CDR3 runs 13 residues. Trimming left V 4 bases short and J 6 bases short, with 13 bases between. CDR3 DNA: TGTGCCAGCAGCCACCCGGCGAGGAAGACCCAGTACTTC. Residues: CASSHPARKTQYF.

The chain links TRBV18 to TRBJ2-1; 12 bases fit TRBD1. There are 17 residues in the CDR3. Per germline, CDR1 KGHSH and CDR2 LQKENI. With 3 bases clipped from V and 6 bases from J, the junction kept 9 bases outside the gene matches. The CDR3 coding sequence is TGTGCCAGCTCACCTCATTCAGGGGACAGGGGGCTCAATGAGCAGTTCTTC. Translated, it gives CASSPHSGDRGLNEQFF.

The chain links TRBV29-1 to TRBJ2-5, with 9 nucleotides matching TRBD2. CDR3 length: 13 amino acids. The V segment lost 8 bases and the J segment 4 bases; nucleotides outside the gene matches: 8. The germline gives CDR1 SQVTM, CDR2 ANQGSEA. The CDR3 DNA is TGCAGCTATGGACTAGCGATAGGAGAGACCCAGTACTTC. Protein sequence: CSYGLAIGETQYF.

The rearrangement links TRBV29-1 to TRBJ1-4; 7 bases are shared with TRBD1. Germline CDR1 and CDR2: SQVTM and ANQGSEA. The CDR3 spans 14 residues. Germline trimming cut 3 bases from V and 8 bases from J; bases unmatched to any gene: 9. The CDR3 bases are TGCAGCGTTGAGGAGACAGGGAAAGACGAAAAACTGTTTTTT. It specifies CSVEETGKDEKLFF.

This chain uses TRBV10-2 with TRBJ2-5; no clear D gene. Germline CDR1 is WSHSY and CDR2 is SAAADI. CDR3 length: 13 residues. V lost 4 bases and J 1 base, leaving 7 bases between the germline ends. The DNA of the CDR3 is TGCGCCAGCAGTGTTGGTACCCAAGAGACCCAGTACTTC. It yields the protein CASSVGTQETQYF.

The chain recombines TRBV5-6 with TRBJ2-1, with TRBD1 matching over 12 bases. V lost 4 bases to trimming and J lost 10 bases; unmatched junction nucleotides: 12. Per the germline V gene, CDR1 is SGHDT and CDR2 is YYEEEE. There are 16 residues in the CDR3. CDR3 coding DNA: TGTGCCAGCAGCCCCTTCGGGACAGGGGGCGAGTGGGAGCAGTTCTTC. It translates to CASSPFGTGGEWEQFF. The complete variable domain, with remaining parts taken from reference TRBV5-6 and TRBJ2-1, reads DAGVTQSPTHLIKTRGQQVTLRCSPKSGHDTVSWYQQALGQGPQFIFQYYEEEERQRGNFPDRFSGHQFPNYSSELNVNALLLGDSALYLCASSPFGTGGEWEQFFGPGTRLTVL.